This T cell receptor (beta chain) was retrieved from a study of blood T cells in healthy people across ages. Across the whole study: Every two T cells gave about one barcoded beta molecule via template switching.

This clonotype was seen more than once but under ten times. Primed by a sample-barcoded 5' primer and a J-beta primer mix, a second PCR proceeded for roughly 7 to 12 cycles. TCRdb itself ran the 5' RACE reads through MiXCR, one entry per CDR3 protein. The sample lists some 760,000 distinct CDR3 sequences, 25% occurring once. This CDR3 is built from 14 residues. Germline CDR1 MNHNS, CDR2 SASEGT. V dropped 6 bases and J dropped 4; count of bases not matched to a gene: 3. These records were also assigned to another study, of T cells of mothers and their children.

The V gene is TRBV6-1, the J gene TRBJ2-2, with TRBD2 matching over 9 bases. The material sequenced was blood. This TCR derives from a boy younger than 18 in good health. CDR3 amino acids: CASRTSGITGELFF. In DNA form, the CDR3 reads TGTGCCAGCAGGACTAGCGGAATCACCGGGGAGCTGTTTTTT.